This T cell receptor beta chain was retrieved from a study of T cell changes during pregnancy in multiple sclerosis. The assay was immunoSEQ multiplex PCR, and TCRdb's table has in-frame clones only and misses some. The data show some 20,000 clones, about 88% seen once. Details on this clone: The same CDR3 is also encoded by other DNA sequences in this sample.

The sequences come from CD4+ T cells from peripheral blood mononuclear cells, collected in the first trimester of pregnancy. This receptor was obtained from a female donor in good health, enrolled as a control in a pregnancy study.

The CDR3 loop is CASSVDRVTGELFF. Here the CDR3 DNA reads TGTGCCAGCAGCGTAGACAGGGTTACCGGGGAGCTGTTTTTT. The chain carries TRBV9 and TRBJ2-2; perhaps TRBD1 as D (6 bases). The CDR3 spans 14 residues. Trimming removed 0 bases at V and 5 bases at J, with 8 bases between. CDR1 is SGDLS and CDR2 is YYNGEE in the germline V gene.